The T cell receptor beta chain under discussion was sequenced for a study of technical replicates of blood from a few donors. Generated by immunoSEQ multiplex PCR, the TCRdb table keeps only in-frame clones and is missing some. The table includes around 73,000 clones, 90% to 95% detected once. Germline V gene data show CDR1 as SGHTA and CDR2 as FQGTGA. The length of the CDR3 is 15 residues. Trimming removed 4 bases at V and 3 bases at J, with 14 bases between. This chain connects TRBV7-3 to TRBJ2-3, with TRBD2 as a possible D gene (6 bases). The sample comprised PBMCs. The source is a human donor in good health. Some clones in this sample may be carry-over from other donors' samples. Here the CDR3 DNA reads TGTGCCAGCAGCTCGATGGGCGGGGAGACAGATACGCAGTATTTT. Its protein product is CASSSMGGETDTQYF.